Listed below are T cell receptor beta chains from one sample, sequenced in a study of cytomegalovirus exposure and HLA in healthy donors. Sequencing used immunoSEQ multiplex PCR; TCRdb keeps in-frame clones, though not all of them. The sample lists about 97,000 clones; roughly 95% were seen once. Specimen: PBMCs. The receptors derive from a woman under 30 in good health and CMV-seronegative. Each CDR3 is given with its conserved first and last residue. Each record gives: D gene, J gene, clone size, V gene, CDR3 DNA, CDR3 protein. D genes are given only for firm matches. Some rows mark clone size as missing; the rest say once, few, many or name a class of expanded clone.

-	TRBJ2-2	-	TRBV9	TGTGCCAGCAGCGTAGGGGCAGAAATCACCGGGGAGCTGTTTTTT	CASSVGAEITGELFF
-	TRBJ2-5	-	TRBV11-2	TGTGCCAGCAGCAGAGGAGGCGGGACTCCAGAGACCCAGTACTTC	CASSRGGGTPETQYF
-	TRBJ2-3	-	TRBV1	TGCACCAGCGGGGGACTAGCCTCCCAGGGGCAGTATTTT	CTSGGLASQGQYF
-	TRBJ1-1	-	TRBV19	TGTGCCAGTAGTGAAGCGGACAGGAACACTGAAGCTTTCTTT	CASSEADRNTEAFF
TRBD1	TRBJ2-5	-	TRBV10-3	TGTGCCATCAGTGAGTTGGCAGGGGGCTCAGGAGAGACCCAGTACTTC	CAISELAGGSGETQYF
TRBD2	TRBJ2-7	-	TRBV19	TGTGCCAGTAGTATAGGGTCGGGGGGTGTCTACGAGCAGTACTTC	CASSIGSGGVYEQYF
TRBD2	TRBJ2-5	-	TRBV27	TGTGCCAGCAGACCGGGACTAGCGTCCTTGGAGACCCAGTACTTC	CASRPGLASLETQYF
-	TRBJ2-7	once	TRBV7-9	TGTGCCAGCAGCTTAGTCGGCGGTTACGAGCAGTACTTC	CASSLVGGYEQYF
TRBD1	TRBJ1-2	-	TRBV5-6	TGTGCCAGCAGCTTGCTTGGGACAGGGGACACTAACTATGGCTACACCTTC	CASSLLGTGDTNYGYTF
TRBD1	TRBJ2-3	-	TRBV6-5	TGTGCCAGCAGCGTCCCGGACAGGGGGACAGATACGCAGTATTTT	CASSVPDRGTDTQYF
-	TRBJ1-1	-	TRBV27	TGTGCCAGCACCCCGGGAGGAGCGAACACTGAAGCTTTCTTT	CASTPGGANTEAFF
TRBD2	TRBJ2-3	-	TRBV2	TGTGCCAGCAGTAACCCTAGCGGGGCCACAGATACGCAGTATTTT	CASSNPSGATDTQYF
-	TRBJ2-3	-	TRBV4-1	TGCGCCAGCAGCCAAGAGGGGGTAGCGGGCACAGATACGCAGTATTTT	CASSQEGVAGTDTQYF
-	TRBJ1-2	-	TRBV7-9	TGTGCCAGCAGCTTAATGGGACTTAGCTATGGCTACACCTTC	CASSLMGLSYGYTF
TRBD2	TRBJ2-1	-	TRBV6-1	TGTGCCAGCAGTGTGGCTAGCGGGGGGGGTGAGCAGTTCTTC	CASSVASGGGEQFF
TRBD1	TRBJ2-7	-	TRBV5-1	TGCGCCAGCAGCTGGTTGGGGACAGGGGAGGCCGAGCAGTACTTC	CASSWLGTGEAEQYF
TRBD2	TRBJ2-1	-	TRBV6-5	TGTGCCAGCAGAAGAGGACTAGCGGGCGACAATGAGCAGTTCTTC	CASRRGLAGDNEQFF
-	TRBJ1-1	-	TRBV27	TGTGCCAGCAGTACGGCAGGGGTTGAAGCTTTCTTT	CASSTAGVEAFF
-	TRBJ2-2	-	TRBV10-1	TGCGCCAGCAGTCACAGCCCTGGCACCGGGGAGCTGTTTTTT	CASSHSPGTGELFF
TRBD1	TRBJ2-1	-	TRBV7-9	TGTGCCAGCAGCGGCGACAGGGCCGAGTTCTTC	CASSGDRAEFF
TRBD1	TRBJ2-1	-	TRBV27	TGTGCCAGCAGTTTGTCATGGGGGACAGGGATTAACGCTGAGCAGTTCTTC	CASSLSWGTGINAEQFF
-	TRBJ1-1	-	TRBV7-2	TGTGCCAGCAGCTTTCAGGGCGCGAACACTGAAGCTTTCTTT	CASSFQGANTEAFF
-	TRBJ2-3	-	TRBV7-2	TGTGCCAGCAGCTTAGAGGTGGCGGGGTCAGTTAACTATTTT	CASSLEVAGSVNYF
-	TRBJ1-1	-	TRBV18	TGTGCCAGCTCACTCACTTCGGACACTGAAGCTTTCTTT	CASSLTSDTEAFF
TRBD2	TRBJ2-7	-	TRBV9	TGTGCCAGCAGCCCCGTCGGAGGGACTAGCGGGAGGGGGGCCTACGAGCAGTACTTC	CASSPVGGTSGRGAYEQYF
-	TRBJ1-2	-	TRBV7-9	TGTGCCAGCAGCGGCCCCGTGGGGGCGGGCTATGGCTACACCTTC	CASSGPVGAGYGYTF
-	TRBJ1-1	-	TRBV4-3	TGCGCCAGCAGCCAAGTTGGAGGCACTGAAGCTTTCTTT	CASSQVGGTEAFF
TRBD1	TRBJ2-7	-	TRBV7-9	TGTGCCAGCAGCGCCCGTACAGGGGAAGGTATCGAGCAGTACTTC	CASSARTGEGIEQYF
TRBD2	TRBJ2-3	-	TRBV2	TGTGCCAGCAGTGAAGTGATGACTAGCGGGGCCACAGATACGCAGTATTTT	CASSEVMTSGATDTQYF
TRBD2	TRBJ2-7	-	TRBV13	TGTGCCAGCAGCTTAGGACTAGCGGGAGACTACGAGCAGTACTTC	CASSLGLAGDYEQYF
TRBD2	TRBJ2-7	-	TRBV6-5	TGTGCCACCAGTCCCCAGCGGGAGGGCGAGCAGTACTTC	CATSPQREGEQYF
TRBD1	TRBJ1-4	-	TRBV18	TGTGCCAGCTCATTGGCGACAGGGGTACAGGAAAAACTGTTTTTT	CASSLATGVQEKLFF
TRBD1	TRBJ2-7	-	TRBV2	TGTGCCAGCAGGGATGAGGGACAGGGGACCCACTTTTACGAGCAGTACTTC	CASRDEGQGTHFYEQYF
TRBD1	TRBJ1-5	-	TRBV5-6	TGTGCCAGCAGCTCAGGACAGGTCAATCAGCCCCAGCATTTT	CASSSGQVNQPQHF
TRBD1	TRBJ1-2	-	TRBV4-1	TGCGCCAGCAGCCAAGATCGGACGCCGAGGGGGCGAGACTATGGCTACACCTTC	CASSQDRTPRGRDYGYTF
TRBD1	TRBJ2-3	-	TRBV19	TGTGCCAGTAGTTTACCCCGACAGGGAAGCACAGATACGCAGTATTTT	CASSLPRQGSTDTQYF
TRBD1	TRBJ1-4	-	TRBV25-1	TGTGCCAGCAGAGGGACAGGGGCAACTAATGAAAAACTGTTTTTT	CASRGTGATNEKLFF
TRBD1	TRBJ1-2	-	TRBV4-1	TGCGCCAGCAGCCCGTCCCGGGACAGGGATGGCTACACCTTC	CASSPSRDRDGYTF
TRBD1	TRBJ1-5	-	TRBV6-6	TGTGCCAGCAGTTATCCGGGACAGGGGGAGCAGCCCCAGCATTTT	CASSYPGQGEQPQHF
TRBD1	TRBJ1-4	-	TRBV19	TGTGCCAGTAGTATAGTTGGAGGGGGCAGCGAAAAACTGTTTTTT	CASSIVGGGSEKLFF
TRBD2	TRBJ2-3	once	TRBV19	TGTGCCAGTAGTACAACTAGCGGGGGAACCACTCGAGGAGATACGCAGTATTTT	CASSTTSGGTTRGDTQYF